This passage covers 8 T cell receptor beta chains from one sample sequenced in a study of OX40 agonist ivuxolimab in advanced cancers. Libraries were prepared by immunoSEQ multiplex PCR; TCRdb keeps only in-frame clonotypes and omits some of them. The sample lists roughly 71,000 clones; roughly 85% were seen once. The source material was CD4+ or CD8+ T cells sorted from blood, sampled in a trial of the OX40 agonist ivuxolimab. The receptors originated from an adult with an advanced solid tumor such as melanoma, head and neck, liver or kidney cancer.

This chain uses TRBV10-1 with TRBJ2-3; possibly TRBD2 for D (5 bases). The V and J ends lost 0 bases and 2 bases respectively, with 12 bases between them. The CDR3 consists of 16 residues. Germline CDR1 WNHNN, CDR2 SYGVQD (reference sequence). The chain's CDR3 is CASSESVGLTTDTQYF. The CDR3 nucleotides are TGCGCCAGCAGTGAGTCAGTCGGACTTACCACAGATACGCAGTATTTT.

The V and J genes are TRBV28 and TRBJ2-2; 8 positions agree with TRBD1. Germline V gene sequence: CDR1 MDHEN, CDR2 SYDVKM. V shed 5 bases and J 5 bases; nucleotides not matched to a gene: 7. The CDR3 sequence is 15 residues long. The CDR3 loop reads CASSDLGQGTGELFF. CDR3 sequence (DNA): TGTGCCAGCAGTGATTTAGGACAGGGTACCGGGGAGCTGTTTTTT.

V is TRBV6-5 and J is TRBJ2-7; tentatively, D is TRBD1 (6 bases). V gave up 6 bases and J gave up 4 bases, with 13 bases separating them. CDR1 is MNHEY and CDR2 is SVGAGI in the germline V gene. CDR3 length: 13 amino acids. DNA of the CDR3: TGTGCCAGCAGCAAAAACCAGGGGTACGAGCAGTACTTC. It translates to CASSKNQGYEQYF.

The genes are TRBV4-2 and TRBJ1-5, with D possibly being TRBD1 (6 bases). The CDR3 is made up of 14 amino acids. V lost 4 bases and J lost 1, with 8 bases in between. Germline CDR1 LGHNA, CDR2 YNFKEQ. This CDR3 reads CASSLGQSNQPQHF. The CDR3 DNA reads TGTGCCAGCAGCCTTGGACAGAGCAATCAGCCCCAGCATTTT.

This chain's CDR3 is CASSPLSGNTETQYF. CDR3 DNA: TGTGCCAGCTCACCCCTTAGCGGGAATACAGAGACCCAGTACTTC. The chain has TRBV18 and TRBJ2-5; TRBD2 agrees at 8 bases. Unmatched junction bases numbered 7, after V lost 3 bases and J lost 4 bases. Germline-derived CDR1 and CDR2 are KGHSH and LQKENI. The CDR3 is made up of 15 amino acids.

The gene calls are TRBV30 and TRBJ2-2, with 9 positions matching TRBD1. The CDR3 sequence is 17 residues long. Germline CDR1 reads GTSNPN; CDR2 reads SVGIG (reference sequence). With V trimmed by 0 bases and J by 7 bases, 12 bases remained unmatched. CDR3 residues: CAWSVRIWTGASGELFF. The CDR3 coding sequence is TGTGCCTGGAGTGTAAGGATTTGGACAGGGGCCAGCGGGGAGCTGTTTTTT.

The CDR3 reads CASSVGGTDYEQYF. The CDR3 nucleotides read TGTGCCAGCAGCGTAGGTGGGACGGATTACGAGCAGTACTTC. This chain connects TRBV9 to TRBJ2-7; tentatively, D is TRBD1 or TRBD2 (5 bases each). The CDR3 has 14 amino acids. The germline gives CDR1 SGDLS, CDR2 YYNGEE. V was clipped by 0 bases and J by 4 bases, with 11 bases between them.

This chain's CDR3 is CASAIDRFYGYTF. CDR3 nucleotides: TGTGCCAGCGCGATAGACAGGTTCTATGGCTACACCTTC. The chain has TRBV27 and TRBJ1-2, with TRBD1 as a possible D gene (6 bases). Between the trimmed V and J ends, which lost 8 bases and 4 bases, there was a span of 14 bases. Per germline, CDR1 MNHEY and CDR2 SMNVEV (reference sequence). The CDR3 runs to 13 residues.